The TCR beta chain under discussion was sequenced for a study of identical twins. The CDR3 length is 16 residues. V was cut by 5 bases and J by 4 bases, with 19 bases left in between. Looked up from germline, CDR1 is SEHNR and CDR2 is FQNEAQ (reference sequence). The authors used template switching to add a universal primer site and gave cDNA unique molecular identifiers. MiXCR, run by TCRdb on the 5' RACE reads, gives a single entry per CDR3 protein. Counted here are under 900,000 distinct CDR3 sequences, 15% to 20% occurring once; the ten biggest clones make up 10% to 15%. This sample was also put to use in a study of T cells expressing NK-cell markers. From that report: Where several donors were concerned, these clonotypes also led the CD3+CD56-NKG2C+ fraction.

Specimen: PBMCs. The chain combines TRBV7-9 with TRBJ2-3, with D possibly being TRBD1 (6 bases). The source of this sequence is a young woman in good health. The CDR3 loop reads CASSVFRGSQPDTQYF. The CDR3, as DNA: TGTGCCAGCAGCGTTTTCAGGGGATCCCAGCCAGATACGCAGTATTTT.